This passage covers 12 T cell receptor beta chains from one sample sequenced in a study of control samples from healthy donors and cancer patients. Clones were sequenced by immunoSEQ multiplex PCR, and TCRdb holds only the in-frame ones, with some missing. This sample has tens of thousands of clones; around 85% occur once, and the top ten carry 30% to 40%. The sample comprised PBMCs. The receptors were gathered from a man between 65 and 85 years old with lung cancer.

V usage is TRBV9 and J usage is TRBJ1-6; D perhaps matches TRBD1 (6 bases). Germline CDR1 and CDR2: SGDLS and YYNGEE. The CDR3 is 16 residues long. V was cut by 0 bases and J by 10 bases, with 17 bases left in between. As DNA, the CDR3 is TGTGCCAGCAGCGTAGTGGGGGGGGCGCAGGGATCACCCCTCCACTTT. As protein: CASSVVGGAQGSPLHF.

The chain combines TRBV27 with TRBJ2-3, with TRBD2 as a possible D gene (7 bases). Trimming stripped 3 bases from V and 2 bases from J, with 12 bases between. This CDR3 contains 15 residues. CDR1 is MNHEY, CDR2 SMNVEV, per germline (reference sequence). In DNA form, the CDR3 reads TGTGCCAGCAGTTTTTGGCGGGGGCTCACAGATACGCAGTATTTT. As protein: CASSFWRGLTDTQYF.

The chain couples TRBV5-5 to TRBJ2-7; TRBD1 matches 9 bases. Germline V lookup: CDR1 SGHKS, CDR2 YYEKEE (reference sequence). The CDR3 consists of 16 residues. Germline trimming cut 4 bases from V and 0 bases from J; bases unmatched to any gene: 8. CDR3 loop: CASSARTGDSSYEQYF. The CDR3 DNA is TGTGCCAGCAGCGCCAGGACAGGGGACAGCTCCTACGAGCAGTACTTC.

A single count supports this clone. The CDR3 DNA is TGTGCCAGCAGTAGCGGGGGCGCTAACTATGGCTACACCTTC. Translation: CASSSGGANYGYTF. The chain uses TRBV27 and TRBJ1-2, with D tentatively TRBD1 (6 bases). Trimming shortened V by 5 bases and J by 0 bases, and 10 bases separated the two germline ends. This CDR3 has 14 residues. Germline V gene data show CDR1 as MNHEY and CDR2 as SMNVEV (reference sequence).

This chain links TRBV5-6 with TRBJ1-3; the match to TRBD1 covers 7 bases. This CDR3 has 14 amino acids. V trimming: 4 bases; J trimming: 2 bases; junction bases outside the gene matches: 3. Germline V gene lookup returns CDR1 SGHDT and CDR2 YYEEEE. CDR3 in DNA: TGTGCCAGCAGCCCGAGGGGGCCTGGAAACACCATATATTTT. It codes for CASSPRGPGNTIYF.

This clone has only a few counts. The V gene is TRBV27, the J gene TRBJ1-1; 7 bases align to TRBD1. The junction had 2 bases not matched to a gene; V was cut back by 6 bases and J by 4 bases. The CDR3 contains 12 residues. CDR1 MNHEY and CDR2 SMNVEV come from the germline V gene (reference sequence). The CDR3 nucleotides are TGTGCCAGCAGCCGACAGGGCACTGAAGCTTTCTTT. Translation gives CASSRQGTEAFF.

The chain recombines TRBV19 with TRBJ2-3; D is ambiguous. CDR1 and CDR2 from the germline V gene are LNHDA and SQIVND (reference sequence). This CDR3 is built from 13 residues. V was pared by 4 bases and J by 6 bases, with 11 bases between. The CDR3 here is CASSTAGADTQYF. DNA for the CDR3: TGTGCCAGTAGTACTGCAGGAGCGGATACGCAGTATTTT.

V is TRBV7-9 and J is TRBJ2-2, with D perhaps given as TRBD1 or TRBD2 (6 bases each). CDR1 and CDR2 from the germline V gene are SEHNR and FQNEAQ (reference sequence). V lost 5 bases and J lost 2, with 12 bases in between. The CDR3 extends over 15 amino acids. This chain's CDR3 is CASSTGDTNTGELFF. CDR3 DNA: TGTGCCAGCAGCACGGGGGACACCAACACCGGGGAGCTGTTTTTT.

The rearrangement uses TRBV7-9 and TRBJ1-2, with 12 bases matching TRBD1. This CDR3 is 17 amino acids long. J lost 4 bases, V lost 5 bases, and 11 bases had no gene match. CDR1 and CDR2 from the germline V gene are SEHNR and FQNEAQ (reference sequence). The CDR3 loop reads CASSPPGQGAQSYGYTF. The CDR3 DNA sequence: TGTGCCAGCAGCCCCCCGGGACAGGGGGCGCAGAGCTATGGCTACACCTTC.

J is TRBJ2-3 and V is TRBV9, with 8 bases lining up with TRBD2. The V segment lost 0 bases and the J segment 2 bases; nucleotides outside the gene matches: 2. Germline V gene data show CDR1 as SGDLS and CDR2 as YYNGEE. This CDR3 comprises 15 residues. The CDR3 DNA is TGTGCCAGCAGCGTAGCGGGGGGGATCACAGATACGCAGTATTTT. Protein: CASSVAGGITDTQYF.

The V and J genes are TRBV6-1 and TRBJ2-1; 7 bases are shared with TRBD1. CDR3 length equals 12 residues. V dropped 2 bases and J dropped 12; count of bases not matched to a gene: 4. The germline V gene has CDR1 MNHNS and CDR2 SASEGT. The CDR3 here is CASSETGTAQFF. The CDR3 DNA is TGTGCCAGCAGTGAAACGGGGACAGCGCAGTTCTTC.

The chain is built from TRBV18 and TRBJ2-7; D is unresolved. The germline V gene has CDR1 KGHSH and CDR2 LQKENI. CDR3 length equals 15 residues. V was shortened by 6 bases and J by 0 bases, with 15 bases between the two germline ends. The CDR3, as DNA: TGTGCCAGCTCGGCTACAGCTACCGTCTCCTACGAGCAGTACTTC. This translates into CASSATATVSYEQYF.